This is a list of T cell receptor beta chains from one sample in a study of blood T cell repertoires in COVID-19. Measured with immunoSEQ multiplex PCR; TCRdb has only the in-frame clones, and not every one. The table lists 230,000 or so clones, 84% of them singletons. The material sequenced was peripheral blood. These receptors were taken from a man aged 30-40 years with active or convalescent COVID-19. Each CDR3 is given with its conserved first and last residue. The D gene is left open where the match is weak. Some rows have no size entry. The others give once, few or many, or a class for an expanded clone.

>TRBV11-2|TRBD2|TRBJ2-1|NA
TGTGCCAGCAACCCAACGGGACTACCCCGCTACAATGAGCAGTTCTTC
CASNPTGLPRYNEQFF
>TRBV28|TRBD2|TRBJ2-3|NA
TGTGCCAGCAGTCAATACGAAGCGGGAGGCACAGATACGCAGTATTTT
CASSQYEAGGTDTQYF
>TRBV28|TRBD1|TRBJ2-7|NA
TGTGCCAGCAGTTTAACGGGACAGGGAGGAGAGCAGTACTTC
CASSLTGQGGEQYF
>TRBV19|NA|TRBJ2-1|NA
TGTGCCAGTAGTGGGGGGGGCCCGCCTCGGAATGAGCAGTTCTTC
CASSGGGPPRNEQFF
>TRBV18|NA|TRBJ1-4|NA
TGTGCCAGCTCTAACGGGGGACTAAAGTTTTTT
CASSNGGLKFF
>TRBV28|NA|TRBJ2-2|NA
TGTGCCAGCAGTTTTGTTCCTTTGATCTGGGGAGAGTTGTTCACCGGGGAGCTGTTTTTT
CASSFVPLIWGELFTGELFF
>TRBV5-8|NA|TRBJ1-5|NA
TGTGCCAGCAGCTGGGCGGGGGTCCTAAGCAATCAGCCCCAGCATTTT
CASSWAGVLSNQPQHF
>TRBV11-3|NA|TRBJ2-2|NA
TGTGCCAGCAGCCCGGGAGCGGAGGGCGGGGAGCTGTTTTTT
CASSPGAEGGELFF
>TRBV20-1|NA|TRBJ2-3|once
TGCAGTGCTAGTCTAATTCCAGATACGCAGTATTTT
CSASLIPDTQYF
>TRBV28|NA|TRBJ2-7|NA
TGTGCCAGCAGCGAACGGGGACTCCAACTAACCTACGAGCAGTACTTC
CASSERGLQLTYEQYF
>TRBV2|NA|TRBJ2-3|NA
TGTGCCAGCAGAATAAACCCGGGTCTAGATACGCAGTATTTT
CASRINPGLDTQYF
>TRBV6-6|NA|TRBJ2-7|NA
TGTGCCAGCACCTCCTTTCGGTTCTCCTACGAGCAGTACTTC
CASTSFRFSYEQYF
>TRBV14|NA|TRBJ1-2|few
TGTGCCAGCAGCCAAGATCTTGCCACTCTCGGCTACACCTTC
CASSQDLATLGYTF
>TRBV30|NA|TRBJ1-5|NA
TGTGCCTGGAGTGTAGCGGGTCAGCAGCCCCAGCATTTT
CAWSVAGQQPQHF
>TRBV6-2/TRBV6-3|NA|TRBJ1-1|NA
TGTGCCAGCAGTTATGCGATTCCCACTGAAGCTTTCTTT
CASSYAIPTEAFF
>TRBV7-9|NA|TRBJ1-4|NA
TGTGCCAGCAGCTTTTCCGCCGAGGATGAAAAACTGTTTTTT
CASSFSAEDEKLFF
>TRBV19|TRBD1|TRBJ2-6|NA
TGTGCCAGTAGTATAGATCTGGGACAGGGGGCATATGGGGCCAACGTCCTGACTTTC
CASSIDLGQGAYGANVLTF
>TRBV6-2/TRBV6-3|TRBD1|TRBJ1-6|NA
TGTGCCAGCAGTTTTGAGACAGGGGGGTCACCCCTCCACTTT
CASSFETGGSPLHF
>TRBV12-3/TRBV12-4|NA|TRBJ1-2|few
TGTGCCAGCAGTTTCGAGGGTGATGGCTACACCTTC
CASSFEGDGYTF
>TRBV12-3/TRBV12-4|NA|TRBJ1-1|NA
TGTGCCAGCAGACGGGACTTGGGCTCTGAAGCTTTCTTT
CASRRDLGSEAFF
>TRBV7-6|TRBD2|TRBJ2-5|NA
TGTGCCAGCAGCTTGGGACTAGCGGGGGCCCTTGGGGAGACCCAGTACTTC
CASSLGLAGALGETQYF
>TRBV19|TRBD2|TRBJ2-3|NA
TGTGCCAGTAGTCCGAGACTAGCGGGGGGGACAGATACGCAGTATTTT
CASSPRLAGGTDTQYF
>TRBV4-1|NA|TRBJ1-3|few
TGCGCCAGCAGCCAAGAAGGGGGTCCGTCTGGAAACACCATATATTTT
CASSQEGGPSGNTIYF
>TRBV6-2/TRBV6-3|TRBD2|TRBJ2-1|once
TGTGCCAGCAGGCCTACTAGCGGGATGTACAATGAGCAGTTCTTC
CASRPTSGMYNEQFF
>TRBV6-5|NA|TRBJ2-7|NA
TGTGCCAGCAGTTACTCGGGGGCTAGAAACGAGCAGTACTTC
CASSYSGARNEQYF
>TRBV19|NA|TRBJ2-7|few
TGTGCCAGTAGTATTGAGCCCCATAATACCTACGAGCAGTACTTC
CASSIEPHNTYEQYF
>TRBV28|NA|TRBJ2-7|NA
TGTGCCAGCAGTTTGGCAGGGGCAATCTACGAGCAGTACTTC
CASSLAGAIYEQYF
>TRBV5-1|NA|TRBJ2-7|few
TGCGCCAGCAGCTTGTTCAGGTCCTACGAGCAGTACTTC
CASSLFRSYEQYF
>TRBV24-1|NA|TRBJ2-3|NA
TGTGCCACCAGTGACCCAGGGGTGGGCACAGATACGCAGTATTTT
CATSDPGVGTDTQYF
>TRBV18|NA|TRBJ2-1|NA
TGTGCCAGCGGACAGTACAATGAGCAGTTCTTC
CASGQYNEQFF